This entry lists 6 T cell receptor beta chains sequenced from one sample in a study of blood T cell repertoires in COVID-19. Assay used: immunoSEQ multiplex PCR; TCRdb lists only in-frame clones, some missing. The table lists 650,000 to 800,000 clones, around 89% of them singletons. The specimen was peripheral blood. The receptors were gathered from a woman aged 18 to 35 with acute or convalescent COVID-19.

J is TRBJ1-5 and V is TRBV15; D call uncertain. CDR3 length: 13 amino acids. The V end was cut by 3 bases, the J end by 4 bases, with 7 bases between. Germline V gene data show CDR1 as LNHNV and CDR2 as YYDKDF (reference sequence). The CDR3 DNA follows: TGTGCCACCAGCAGGCGAGTAAATCAGCCCCAGCATTTT. Protein sequence: CATSRRVNQPQHF.

This clone has only one observation. The V call is TRBV23-1, the J call TRBJ1-2, with D tentatively TRBD1 (6 bases). TRBV23-1 is designated an ORF whose function remains uncertain. Trimming removed 6 bases from V and 3 bases from J, with 11 bases in between. The CDR3 consists of 13 residues. The CDR3 protein is CASSPGQHYGYTF. DNA for the CDR3: TGCGCCAGCAGCCCCGGACAGCACTATGGCTACACCTTC.

This chain joins TRBV6-5 and TRBJ1-5; 8 nucleotides match TRBD1. V shed 5 bases, J shed 6 bases, and the junction held 3 bases outside the gene matches. The CDR3 is 13 residues long. Germline V CDR1 and CDR2: MNHEY, SVGAGI. The CDR3 bases are TGTGCCAGCAGTCTGACAGGGGTTCAGCCCCAGCATTTT. Residues: CASSLTGVQPQHF.

This clone occurred many times. The chain has TRBV25-1 and TRBJ2-5, with 9 nucleotides matching TRBD1. Unmatched junction bases numbered 6, after V lost 7 bases and J lost 3 bases. Germline values: CDR1 MGHDK, CDR2 SYGVNS. The CDR3 is 14 residues long. CDR3 sequence: CASKAWDREETQYF. The CDR3 nucleotides read TGTGCCAGCAAGGCATGGGACAGGGAAGAGACCCAGTACTTC.

The chain employs TRBV11-2 and TRBJ2-7; 7 bases are shared with TRBD1. This CDR3 contains 14 residues. J gave up 4 bases and V 1 base, and 4 bases lay outside the gene matches. Germline V lookup: CDR1 SGHAT, CDR2 FQNNGV. The chain's CDR3 is CASSLGQGEYEQYF. The CDR3 DNA reads as TGTGCCAGCAGCTTAGGTCAGGGGGAGTACGAGCAGTACTTC.

J is TRBJ1-1 and V is TRBV9, with 7 bases identical to TRBD1. The V and J ends lost 4 bases and 1 base, in that order; junction bases with no gene match: 10. Germline CDR1 SGDLS, CDR2 YYNGEE. The CDR3 consists of 16 residues. The CDR3 sequence is CASSTRTGGPNTEAFF. The CDR3 region has the DNA TGTGCCAGCAGCACCAGGACAGGCGGACCGAACACTGAAGCTTTCTTT. The variable domain in full, with the rest retrieved from reference TRBV9 and TRBJ1-1, is DSGVTQTPKHLITATGQRVTLRCSPRSGDLSVYWYQQSLDQGLQFLIQYYNGEERAKGNILERFSAQQFPDLHSELNLSSLELGDSALYFCASSTRTGGPNTEAFFGQGTRLTVV.